This T cell receptor (beta chain) was retrieved from a study of blood T cell repertoires in COVID-19. Study-level information: Donors in the United States, Italy and Spain gave samples during acute or convalescent COVID-19.

Germline CDR1 reads SGHVS; CDR2 reads FQNEAQ. CDR3 length: 12 residues. The V gene lost 5 bases and the J gene lost 15 bases, with 17 bases spanning the gap. Sequencing used immunoSEQ multiplex PCR; TCRdb keeps in-frame clones, though not all of them. The table lists approximately 59,000 clones, about 81% of them singletons. This clonotype was obtained from an older man with acute or convalescent COVID-19. The material sequenced was peripheral blood. The chain joins TRBV7-8 to TRBJ2-1; the D gene is possibly TRBD1 (6 bases). The CDR3 bases are TGTGCCAGCAGCCCCGAACAGGGATCTCGGTTCTTC. Its translation: CASSPEQGSRFF.